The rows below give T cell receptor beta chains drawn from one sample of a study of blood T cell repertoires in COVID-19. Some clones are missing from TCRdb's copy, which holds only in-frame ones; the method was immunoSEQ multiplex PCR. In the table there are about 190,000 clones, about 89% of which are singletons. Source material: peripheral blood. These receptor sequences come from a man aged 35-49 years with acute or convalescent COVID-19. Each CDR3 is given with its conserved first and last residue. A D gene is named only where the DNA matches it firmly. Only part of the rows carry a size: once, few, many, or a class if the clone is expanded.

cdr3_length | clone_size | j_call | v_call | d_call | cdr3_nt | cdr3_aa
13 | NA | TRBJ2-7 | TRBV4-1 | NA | TGCGCCAGCAGCCAAGGAGGGACCTACGAGCAGTACTTC | CASSQGGTYEQYF
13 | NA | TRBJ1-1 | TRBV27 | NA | TGTGCCAGCAGTCCGGTCGGGGGCACTGAAGCTTTCTTT | CASSPVGGTEAFF
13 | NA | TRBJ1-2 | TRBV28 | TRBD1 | TGTGCCAGCAGGACAGGGGGAGGGAGGGGCTACACCTTC | CASRTGGGRGYTF
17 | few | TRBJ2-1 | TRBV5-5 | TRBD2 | TGTGCCAGCAGCCTGGGGACTAGCGGGGGGCATTACAATGAGCAGTTCTTC | CASSLGTSGGHYNEQFF
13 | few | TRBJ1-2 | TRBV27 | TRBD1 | TGTGCCAGCAGTTCAACAGGGGCGTGGGGCTACACCTTC | CASSSTGAWGYTF
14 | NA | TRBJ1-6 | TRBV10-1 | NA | TGCGCCAGCAGTGAAGCGGGGTTCGATTCACCCCTCCACTTT | CASSEAGFDSPLHF
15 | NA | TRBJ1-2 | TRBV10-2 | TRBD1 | TGCGCCAGCAGTGAGCCGGACAGGGGGGCGAGTGGCTACACCTTC | CASSEPDRGASGYTF
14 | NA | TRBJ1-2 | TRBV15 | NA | TGTGCCACCAGCAGAGATCCGGGGGTCTCTGGCTACACCTTC | CATSRDPGVSGYTF
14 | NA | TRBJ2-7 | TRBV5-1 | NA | TGCGCCAGCAGCTTGGTTCAGGGTGGTTACGAGCAGTACTTC | CASSLVQGGYEQYF
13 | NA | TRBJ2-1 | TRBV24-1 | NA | TGTGCCACCCTTCCCAATAACGGGGAGTGGCAGTTCTTC | CATLPNNGEWQFF
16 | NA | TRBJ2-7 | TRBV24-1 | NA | TGTGCCACCAGTGATTCTAGTCCAGGGCAAGGCTACGAGCAGTACTTC | CATSDSSPGQGYEQYF
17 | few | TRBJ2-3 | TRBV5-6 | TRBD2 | TGTGCCAGCAGCTTCTCGCTGACTAGCGGGGACACAGATACGCAGTATTTT | CASSFSLTSGDTDTQYF
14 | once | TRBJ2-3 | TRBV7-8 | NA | TGTGCCAGCAGCGGGGGGGCGGTCACAGATACGCAGTATTTT | CASSGGAVTDTQYF
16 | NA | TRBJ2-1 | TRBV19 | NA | TGTGCCAGTAGTATAGGGTTTAGCGGATTTCGAGATGAGCAGTTCTTC | CASSIGFSGFRDEQFF
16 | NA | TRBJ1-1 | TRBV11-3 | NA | TGTGCCAGCAGCTTAACCCTCACAGGGCCTGAAAGTGAAGCTTTCTTT | CASSLTLTGPESEAFF
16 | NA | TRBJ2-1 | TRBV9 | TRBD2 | TGTGCCAGCAGCGTAGAAGGCCGGGGGGTCCTCAATGAGCAGTTCTTC | CASSVEGRGVLNEQFF
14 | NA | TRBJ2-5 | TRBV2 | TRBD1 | TGTGCCAGCAGAGACCGACAGGGCGGGGAGACCCAGTACTTC | CASRDRQGGETQYF
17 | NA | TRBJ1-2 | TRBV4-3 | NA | TGCGCCAGCAGCCAGGGGGGGTTACAGGGTCCACTCTATGGCTACACCTTC | CASSQGGLQGPLYGYTF
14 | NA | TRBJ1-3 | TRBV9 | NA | TGTGCCAGCAGCGTGAGGGGACTCGGAAACACCATATATTTT | CASSVRGLGNTIYF
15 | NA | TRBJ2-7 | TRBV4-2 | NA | TGTGCCAGCAGCCAAGATGGGCTAGCTCCCTACGAGCAGTACTTC | CASSQDGLAPYEQYF
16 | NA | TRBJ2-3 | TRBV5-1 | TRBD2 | TGCGCCAGCAGACCTAGCGGGGGGCCCCCCGCAGGAACGCAGTATTTT | CASRPSGGPPAGTQYF
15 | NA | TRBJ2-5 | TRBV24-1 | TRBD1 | TGTGCCACCAGTGATCCCGGGACAGGTGGAGAGACCCAGTACTTC | CATSDPGTGGETQYF
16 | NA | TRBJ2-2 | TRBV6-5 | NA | TGTGCCAGCAGTTACTGGGCAGGGGAGAACACCGGGGAGCTGTTTTTT | CASSYWAGENTGELFF
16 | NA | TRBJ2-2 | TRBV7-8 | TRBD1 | TGTGCCAGCAGCTCTAGGACAGGAACGAACACCGGGGAGCTGTTTTTT | CASSSRTGTNTGELFF